This T cell receptor (beta chain) was documented in a study of cytomegalovirus exposure and HLA in healthy donors. The germline CDR1 and CDR2 sequences are SGHAT and FQNNGV. V lost 4 bases and J 0 bases, leaving 4 bases between the germline ends. CDR3 length: 13 residues. The PCR contained 60 Vbeta and 13 Jbeta primers. TCRdb's copy holds only in-frame clones and misses some; the assay was immunoSEQ multiplex PCR. The sample carries some 200,000 clones, approximately 79% recorded once. The sequenced material came from PBMCs. The clonotype originates from a man between 45 and 60 years old in good health and CMV-seronegative. V usage is TRBV11-2 and J usage is TRBJ2-4; D remains unclear. As DNA, the CDR3 is TGTGCCAGCAGCTCCCTAGCCAAAAACATTCAGTACTTC. Its translation: CASSSLAKNIQYF.